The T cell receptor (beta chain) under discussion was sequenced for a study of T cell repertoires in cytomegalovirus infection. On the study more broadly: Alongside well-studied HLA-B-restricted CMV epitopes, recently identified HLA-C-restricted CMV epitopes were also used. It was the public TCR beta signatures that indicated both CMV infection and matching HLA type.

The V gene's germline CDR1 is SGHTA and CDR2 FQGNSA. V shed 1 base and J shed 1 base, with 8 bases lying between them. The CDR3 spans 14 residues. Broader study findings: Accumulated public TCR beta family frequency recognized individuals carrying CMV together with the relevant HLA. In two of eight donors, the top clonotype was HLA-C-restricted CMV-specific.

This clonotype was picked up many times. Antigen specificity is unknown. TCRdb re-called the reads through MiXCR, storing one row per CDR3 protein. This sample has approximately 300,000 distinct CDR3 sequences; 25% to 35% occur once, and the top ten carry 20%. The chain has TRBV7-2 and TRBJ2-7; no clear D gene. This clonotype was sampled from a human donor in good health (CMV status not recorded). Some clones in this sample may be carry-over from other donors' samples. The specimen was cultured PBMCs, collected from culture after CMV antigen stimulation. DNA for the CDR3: TGTGCCAGCAGCTTAGATTACAGTTCCTACGAGCAGTACTTC. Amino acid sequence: CASSLDYSSYEQYF.